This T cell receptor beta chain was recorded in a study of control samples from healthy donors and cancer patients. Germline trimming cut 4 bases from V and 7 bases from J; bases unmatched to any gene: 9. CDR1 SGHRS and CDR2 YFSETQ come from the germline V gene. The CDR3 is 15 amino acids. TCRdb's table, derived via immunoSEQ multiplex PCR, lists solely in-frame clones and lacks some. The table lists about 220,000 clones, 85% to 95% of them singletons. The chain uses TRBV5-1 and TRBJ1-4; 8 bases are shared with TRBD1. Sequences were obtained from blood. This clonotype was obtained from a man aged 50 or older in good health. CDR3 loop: CASSGVTGVAEKLFF. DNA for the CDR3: TGCGCCAGCAGCGGTGTGACAGGGGTGGCTGAAAAACTGTTTTTT.